This T cell receptor beta chain was sequenced in a study of T cell repertoires in cytomegalovirus infection. The length of the CDR3 is 15 residues. V was clipped by 3 bases and J by 6 bases; unmatched bases: 8. Germline CDR1 is SGHTA and CDR2 is FQGNSA. This clonotype occurred many times. Antigen: not known. In TCRdb, the reads were re-called with MiXCR into one record per CDR3 protein. The sample records hundreds of thousands of distinct CDR3 sequences, around 32% being singletons. The genes are TRBV7-2 and TRBJ2-4; 7 nucleotides line up with TRBD1. The sample in question was cultured PBMCs, obtained from culture after CMV antigen stimulation. The source of this sequence is a human donor in good health (CMV status not recorded). Some clones in this sample may be carry-over from other donors' samples. The CDR3: CASSLTTGFGNIQYF. The CDR3 DNA follows: TGTGCCAGCAGCTTGACGACAGGGTTTGGAAACATTCAGTACTTC. The full variable domain, with the rest looked up from reference TRBV7-2 and TRBJ2-4, is GAGVSQSPSNKVTEKGKDVELRCDPISGHTALYWYRQSLGQGLEFLIYFQGNSAPDKSGLPSDRFSAERTGGSVSTLTIQRTQQEDSAVYLCASSLTTGFGNIQYFGAGTRLSVL.